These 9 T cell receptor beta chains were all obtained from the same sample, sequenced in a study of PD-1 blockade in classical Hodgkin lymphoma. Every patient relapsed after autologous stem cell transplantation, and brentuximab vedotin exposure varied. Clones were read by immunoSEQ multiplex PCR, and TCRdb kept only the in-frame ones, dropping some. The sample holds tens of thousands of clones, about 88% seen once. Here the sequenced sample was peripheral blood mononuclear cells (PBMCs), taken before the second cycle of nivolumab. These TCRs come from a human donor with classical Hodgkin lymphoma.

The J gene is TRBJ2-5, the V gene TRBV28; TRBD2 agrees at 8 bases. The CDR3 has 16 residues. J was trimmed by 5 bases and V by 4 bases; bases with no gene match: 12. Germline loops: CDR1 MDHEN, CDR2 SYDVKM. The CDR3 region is CASSSFVSGNRETQYF. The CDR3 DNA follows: TGTGCCAGCAGTTCGTTCGTTAGCGGGAATCGGGAGACCCAGTACTTC.

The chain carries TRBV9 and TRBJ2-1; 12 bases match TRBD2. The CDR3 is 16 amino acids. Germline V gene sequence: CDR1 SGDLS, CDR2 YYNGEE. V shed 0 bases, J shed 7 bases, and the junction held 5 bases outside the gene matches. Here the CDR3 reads CASSVVLAGGQNEQFF. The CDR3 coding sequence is TGTGCCAGCAGCGTAGTTCTAGCGGGGGGGCAAAATGAGCAGTTCTTC.

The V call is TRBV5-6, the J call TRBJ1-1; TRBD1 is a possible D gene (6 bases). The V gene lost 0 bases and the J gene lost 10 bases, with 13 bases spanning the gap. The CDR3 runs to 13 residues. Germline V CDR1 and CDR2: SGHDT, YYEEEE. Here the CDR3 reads CASSLDRAMGAFF. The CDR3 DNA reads TGTGCCAGCAGCTTGGACAGGGCGATGGGAGCTTTCTTT.

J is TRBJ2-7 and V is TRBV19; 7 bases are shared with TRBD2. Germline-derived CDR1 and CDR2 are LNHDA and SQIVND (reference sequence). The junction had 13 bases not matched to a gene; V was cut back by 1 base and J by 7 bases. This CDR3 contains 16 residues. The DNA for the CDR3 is TGTGCCAGTAGTATAGGGGGGTTGGCCCGCGGGAGAGAGCAGTACTTC. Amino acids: CASSIGGLARGREQYF.

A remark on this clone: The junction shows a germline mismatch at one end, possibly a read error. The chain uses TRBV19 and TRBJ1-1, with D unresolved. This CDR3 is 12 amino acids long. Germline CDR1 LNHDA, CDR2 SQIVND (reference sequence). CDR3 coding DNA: TGTGCCAGTAGTATCGGGTGGGCGGCCCCGTTGTTT. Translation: CASSIGWAAPLF.

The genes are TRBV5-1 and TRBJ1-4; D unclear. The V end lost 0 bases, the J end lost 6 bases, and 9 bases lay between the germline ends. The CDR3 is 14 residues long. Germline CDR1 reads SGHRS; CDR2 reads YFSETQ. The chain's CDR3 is CASSLGGQHEKLFF. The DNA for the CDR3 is TGCGCCAGCAGCTTGGGCGGGCAGCATGAAAAACTGTTTTTT.

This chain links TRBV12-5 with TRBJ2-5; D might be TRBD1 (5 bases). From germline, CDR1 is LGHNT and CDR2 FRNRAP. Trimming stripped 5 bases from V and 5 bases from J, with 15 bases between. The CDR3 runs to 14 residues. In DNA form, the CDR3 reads TGTGCTAGTGGTCCGCAGGGTCGTTTGGAGACCCAGTACTTC. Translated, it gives CASGPQGRLETQYF.

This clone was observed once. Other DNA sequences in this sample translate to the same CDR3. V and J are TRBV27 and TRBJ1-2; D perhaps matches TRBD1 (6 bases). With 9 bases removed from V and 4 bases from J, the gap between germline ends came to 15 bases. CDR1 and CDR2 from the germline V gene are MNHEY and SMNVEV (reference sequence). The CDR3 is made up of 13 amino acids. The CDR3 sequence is CASSPGQPYGYTF. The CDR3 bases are TGTGCCAGTAGTCCCGGACAGCCCTATGGCTACACCTTC.

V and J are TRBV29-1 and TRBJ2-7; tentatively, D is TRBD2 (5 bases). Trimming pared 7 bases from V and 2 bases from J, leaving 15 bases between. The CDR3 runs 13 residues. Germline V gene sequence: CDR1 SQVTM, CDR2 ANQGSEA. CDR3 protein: CSAWGGETYEQYF. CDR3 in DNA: TGCAGCGCTTGGGGTGGGGAGACCTACGAGCAGTACTTC.